This T cell receptor (beta chain) is drawn from a study of shared clonotypes between healthy human individuals (dated by TCRdb to the early 2020s). For context, the study as a whole: A few men and a couple of women, aged 18 to 49 years, made up the cohort. To increase sequencing depth and limit assay-specific biases, TCR repertoire library preparation and sequencing were carried out by different laboratories using diverse techniques. To estimate repertoire size and how much clonotype sharing occurs between individuals, the study deeply sequenced the blood TCR repertoires of about five healthy adults. Leukapheresis yielded between about 0.85 and 9.5 billion PBMCs per donor. For each donor, three plates each were used for CD4 naive and CD4 memory, two plates were used for CD8 naive, and one plate was used for CD8 memory.

The full study reports these points: Clonotypes shared by all four sorted-subset donors showed higher generation probabilities than non-shared clonotypes. Estimated clonotype richness was generally larger for naive than for memory subsets. Pairwise subsampling indicated that sequencing depth was expected to affect the degree of clonotype sharing among donors. Because the study included a small number of donors, the genetic and exposure-history diversity represented was limited. Incomplete sequencing was indicated by rarefaction of sorted-subset datasets, despite the large sequencing depth. Sampling was restricted to blood, and TCR repertoires in tissue are likely to differ from TCR repertoires in blood. Across a handful of donors, approximately 5% of naive CD4, roughly 3.3% of naive CD8, around 2.5% of memory CD4, and 0.4% of memory CD8 clonotypes were shared.

Using the deep immunoSEQ assay, multiplex PCR amplified TCR CDR3 regions from genomic DNA. Genomic DNA extracted from each cell subset was distributed evenly over all wells of several immunoSEQ 96-well plates, and each plate served as one replicate. Each replicate PCR for sorted subsets received roughly 0.2 ug genomic DNA, equal to about 30,000 T cell genomes. Purified libraries were measured with a Qubit 3.0 fluorometer, size-checked on a Bioanalyzer 2100, and measured again with the KAPA Library Quantification kit. Every immunoSEQ 96-well plate was sequenced on a separate single-read 150-cycle Illumina NextSeq 550 flow cell. As for the original processing: Because only junctional sequences without quality scores were contained in the immunoSEQ output, filtering matching that applied to full-length reads could not be performed. To assign V/J genes and CDR3, sequences were annotated using PyIR, a Python wrapper for IgBLAST v1.9, with IMGT germline references. Reads with weak V/J assignments (E-value above 1e-6), missing CDR3, stop codons, out-of-frame junctions, or ambiguous translated residues were removed. V3J clonotypes were defined as sequences sharing the same inferred V gene, J gene, and CDR3 amino acid sequence. To compute the percentage overlap between repertoires, the number of shared unique clonotypes was divided by the size of the smaller repertoire. Three approaches were used to assess repertoire richness: RTK rarefaction, the Chao1 estimator, and Recon v2.1 estimates of unobserved clonotypes. For all TCRbeta clonotypes obtained by the gDNA method from a handful of donors, generation probabilities were computed with OLGA. Drawn from immuneACCESS, this table holds only the in-frame rearrangements with V and J called that TCRdb kept. Clones are partly lost; checked studies trace under half to an unresolved V gene and leave the rest unexplained. V, J and clone size derive from that table, while D and trimming were established from the DNA sequence. The sample table shows some 2.1 million clones, and around 96% are seen once. About 1.1% of the sample is held by the ten biggest clonotypes.

V is trimmed back by 4 bases and J by 8 bases, and the junction contains 6 bases that no gene match accounts for. The germline V gene sets CDR1 to MDHEN and CDR2 to SYDVKM. The CDR3 has 14 amino acids, counting the end cysteine and phenylalanine. Just the 42-base CDR3 DNA is kept, in frame starting at base 1. CD8 naive samples consisted of CD45RO-negative cells that were positively selected for CCR7, yielding a CD45RA+CCR7+ population without TemRA cells. The donors were healthy, HIV-negative adults with no recently reported acute infections or vaccinations. Only Caucasian adults living in Nashville, Tennessee, USA were represented among the donors. Blood was collected by leukapheresis, and PBMCs were isolated by Ficoll-Histopaque density gradient centrifugation and then cryopreserved in liquid nitrogen vapor phase. Analytical flow cytometry was used to check the purity and quantity of every magnetically sorted T cell population. Each sorted fraction had its genomic DNA isolated and then quantified by UV absorbance on a Nanodrop 2000c.

With regard to this clone: Its antigen has not been determined. The record has no base qualities; no much larger clone is one base away.

The TCR originated in a man aged 18 to 29 in good health. This chain joins TRBV28 to TRBJ1-5, with 9 middle bases fitting TRBD1. Sequenced sample: naive CD8+ T cells sorted from blood. Interpreted using the paper, the cell subset or site label stands for: CD45RA+CCR7+. At the DNA level, the sequence is TGTGCCAGCAGTTCGGGACAGGGAAATAAGCCCCAGCATTTT. The resulting protein is CASSSGQGNKPQHF.